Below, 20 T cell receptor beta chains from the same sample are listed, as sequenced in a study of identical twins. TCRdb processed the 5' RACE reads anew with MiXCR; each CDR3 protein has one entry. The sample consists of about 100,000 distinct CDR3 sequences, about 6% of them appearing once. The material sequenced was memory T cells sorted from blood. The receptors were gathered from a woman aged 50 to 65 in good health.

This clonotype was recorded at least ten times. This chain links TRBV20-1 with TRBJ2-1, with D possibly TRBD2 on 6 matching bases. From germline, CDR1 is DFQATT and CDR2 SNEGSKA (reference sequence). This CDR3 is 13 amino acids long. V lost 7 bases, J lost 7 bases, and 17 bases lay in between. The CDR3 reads CSVRVGSGNEQFF. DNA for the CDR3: TGCAGTGTCAGGGTCGGGAGTGGGAATGAGCAGTTCTTC.

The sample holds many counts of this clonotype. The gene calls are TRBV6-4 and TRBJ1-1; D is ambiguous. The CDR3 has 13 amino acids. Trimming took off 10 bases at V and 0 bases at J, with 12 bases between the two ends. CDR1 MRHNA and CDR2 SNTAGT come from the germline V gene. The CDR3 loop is CATAQTVNTEAFF. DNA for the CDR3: TGTGCCACCGCTCAAACAGTGAACACTGAAGCTTTCTTT.

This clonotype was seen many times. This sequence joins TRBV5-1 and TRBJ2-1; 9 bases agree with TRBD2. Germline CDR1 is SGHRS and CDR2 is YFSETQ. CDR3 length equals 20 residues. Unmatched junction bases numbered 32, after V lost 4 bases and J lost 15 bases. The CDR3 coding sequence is TGCGCCAGCAGCCCCCCCCGTCCAGGGGGGGTAGGGACTAGCTTTATCGGGTTGTTCTTC. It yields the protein CASSPPRPGGVGTSFIGLFF. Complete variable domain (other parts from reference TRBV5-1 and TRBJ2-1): KAGVTQTPRYLIKTRGQQVTLSCSPISGHRSVSWYQQTPGQGLQFLFEYFSETQRNKGNFPGRFSGRQFSNSRSEMNVSTLELGDSALYLCASSPPRPGGVGTSFIGLFFGPGTRLTVL.

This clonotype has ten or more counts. CDR3 loop: CASSWLGNNEQFF. The CDR3 region has the DNA TGTGCCAGCAGTTGGCTTGGAAACAATGAGCAGTTCTTC. The chain carries TRBV28 and TRBJ2-1, with D unclear. Trimming stripped 4 bases from V and 5 bases from J, with 9 bases between. The CDR3 is made up of 13 amino acids. Per germline, CDR1 MDHEN and CDR2 SYDVKM.

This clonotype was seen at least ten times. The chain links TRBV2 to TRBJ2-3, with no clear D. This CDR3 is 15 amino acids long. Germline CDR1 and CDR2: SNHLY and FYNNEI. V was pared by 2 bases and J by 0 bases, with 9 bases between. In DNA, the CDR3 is TGTGCCAGCAGTGAACGGCGCACTAGCACAGATACGCAGTATTTT. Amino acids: CASSERRTSTDTQYF.

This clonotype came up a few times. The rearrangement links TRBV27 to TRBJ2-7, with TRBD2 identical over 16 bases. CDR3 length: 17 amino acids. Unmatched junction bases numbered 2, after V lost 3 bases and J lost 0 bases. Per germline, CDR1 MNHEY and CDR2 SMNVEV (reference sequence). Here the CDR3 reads CASSLGLAGGLSYEQYF. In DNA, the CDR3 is TGTGCCAGCAGTTTGGGACTAGCGGGAGGGCTCTCCTACGAGCAGTACTTC.

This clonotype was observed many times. CDR3 sequence reads: CASRKLRDRAGANVLTF. The CDR3 nucleotides read TGTGCCAGCAGGAAGCTTCGGGACAGGGCCGGGGCCAACGTCCTGACTTTC. The V and J genes are TRBV12-3 or TRBV12-4 and TRBJ2-6; 9 bases match TRBD1. The CDR3 sequence is 17 residues long. J gave up 4 bases and V 6 bases, and 10 bases lay outside the gene matches.

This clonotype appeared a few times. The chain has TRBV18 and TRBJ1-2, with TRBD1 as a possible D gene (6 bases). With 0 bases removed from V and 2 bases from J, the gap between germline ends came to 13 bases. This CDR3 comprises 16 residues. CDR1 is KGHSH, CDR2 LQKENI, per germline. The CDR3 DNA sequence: TGTGCCAGCTCACCACCTTTCTCGAGGGGGAACTATGGCTACACCTTC. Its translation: CASSPPFSRGNYGYTF.

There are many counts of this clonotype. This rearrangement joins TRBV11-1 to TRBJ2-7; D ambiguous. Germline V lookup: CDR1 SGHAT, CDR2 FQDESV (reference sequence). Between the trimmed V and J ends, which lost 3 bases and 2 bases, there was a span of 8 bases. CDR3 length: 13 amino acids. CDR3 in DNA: TGTGCCAGCAGCTTGTCCGAAACCTACGAGCAGTACTTC. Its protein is CASSLSETYEQYF.

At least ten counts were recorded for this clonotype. The CDR3 loop reads CSATHTATGGYTF. DNA of the CDR3: TGCAGTGCTACCCACACGGCTACGGGTGGCTACACCTTC. V usage is TRBV20-1 and J usage is TRBJ1-2; unclear D gene. With 4 bases removed from V and 7 bases from J, the gap between germline ends came to 16 bases. This CDR3 spans 13 amino acids. Per the germline V gene, CDR1 is DFQATT and CDR2 is SNEGSKA (reference sequence).

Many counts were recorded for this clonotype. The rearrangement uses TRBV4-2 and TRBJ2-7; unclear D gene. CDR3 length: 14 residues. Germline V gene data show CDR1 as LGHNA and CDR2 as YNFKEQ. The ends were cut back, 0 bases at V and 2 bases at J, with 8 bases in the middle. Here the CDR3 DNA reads TGTGCCAGCAGCCAAGACCCTACCCCCTACGAGCAGTACGTC. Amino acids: CASSQDPTPYEQYV.

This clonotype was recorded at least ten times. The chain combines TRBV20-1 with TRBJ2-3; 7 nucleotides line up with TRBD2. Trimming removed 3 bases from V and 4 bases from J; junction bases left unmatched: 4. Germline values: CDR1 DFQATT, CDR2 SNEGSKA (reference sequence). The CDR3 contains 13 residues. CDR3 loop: CSASGGRSDTQYF. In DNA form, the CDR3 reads TGCAGTGCTAGTGGCGGGAGATCAGATACGCAGTATTTT.

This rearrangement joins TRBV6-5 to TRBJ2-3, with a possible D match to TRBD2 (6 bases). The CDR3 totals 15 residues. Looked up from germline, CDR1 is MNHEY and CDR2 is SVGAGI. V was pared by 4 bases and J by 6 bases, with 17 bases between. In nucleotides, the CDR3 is TGTGCCAGCAGTTCGGGGGACTCACTAGGGGATACGCAGTATTTT. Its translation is CASSSGDSLGDTQYF.

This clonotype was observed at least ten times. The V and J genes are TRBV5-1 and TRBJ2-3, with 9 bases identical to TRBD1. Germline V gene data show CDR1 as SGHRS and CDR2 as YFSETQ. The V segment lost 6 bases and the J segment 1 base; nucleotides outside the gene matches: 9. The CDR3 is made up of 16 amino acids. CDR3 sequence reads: CASMFGTGLGTDTQYF. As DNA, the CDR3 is TGCGCCAGCATGTTCGGGACAGGGTTAGGCACAGATACGCAGTATTTT.

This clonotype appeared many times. The DNA of the CDR3 is TGTGCCAGCAGCCGAGGGGTCTCCCTCACAGATACGCAGTATTTT. It specifies CASSRGVSLTDTQYF. V gene TRBV7-7 combines with J gene TRBJ2-3; D tentatively fits TRBD1 or TRBD2 (5 bases each). CDR3 length: 15 residues. With 5 bases removed from V and 2 bases from J, the gap between germline ends came to 14 bases. Germline V CDR1 and CDR2: SSHAT, FNYEAQ (reference sequence).

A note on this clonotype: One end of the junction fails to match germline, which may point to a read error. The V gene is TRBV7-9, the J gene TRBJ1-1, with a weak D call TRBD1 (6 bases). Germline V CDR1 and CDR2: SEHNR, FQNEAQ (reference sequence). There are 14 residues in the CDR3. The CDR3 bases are TGTGCCAGCAGCTTAGATCCAGGGGAAACTGATGCTTTCTTT. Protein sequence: CASSLDPGETDAFF.

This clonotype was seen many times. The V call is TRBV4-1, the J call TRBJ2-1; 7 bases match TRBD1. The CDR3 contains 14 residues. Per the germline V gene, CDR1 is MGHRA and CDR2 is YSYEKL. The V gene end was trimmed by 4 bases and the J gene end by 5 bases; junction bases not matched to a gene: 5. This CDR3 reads CASSLSTGDNEQFF. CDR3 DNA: TGCGCCAGCAGCCTTTCCACAGGGGACAATGAGCAGTTCTTC.

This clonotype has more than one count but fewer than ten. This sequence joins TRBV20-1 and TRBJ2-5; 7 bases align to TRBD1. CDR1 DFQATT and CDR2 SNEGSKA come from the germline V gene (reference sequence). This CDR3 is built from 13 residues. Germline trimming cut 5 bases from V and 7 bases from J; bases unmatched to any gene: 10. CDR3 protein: CSAEDRASGTQYF. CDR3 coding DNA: TGCAGTGCTGAAGACAGGGCGAGTGGGACCCAGTACTTC.

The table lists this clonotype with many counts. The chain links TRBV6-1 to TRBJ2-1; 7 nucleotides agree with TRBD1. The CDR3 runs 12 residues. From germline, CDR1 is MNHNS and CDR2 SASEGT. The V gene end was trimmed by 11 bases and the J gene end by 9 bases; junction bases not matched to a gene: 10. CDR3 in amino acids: CASRGRLGEQFF. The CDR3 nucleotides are TGTGCCTCTAGGGGGCGCCTAGGTGAGCAGTTCTTC.

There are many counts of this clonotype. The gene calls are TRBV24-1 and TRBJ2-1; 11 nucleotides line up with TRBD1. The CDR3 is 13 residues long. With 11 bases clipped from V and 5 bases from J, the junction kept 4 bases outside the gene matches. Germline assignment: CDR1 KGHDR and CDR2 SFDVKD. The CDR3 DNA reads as TGTGCCATCCCGGGACAGGGGGACAATGAGCAGTTCTTC. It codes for CAIPGQGDNEQFF.